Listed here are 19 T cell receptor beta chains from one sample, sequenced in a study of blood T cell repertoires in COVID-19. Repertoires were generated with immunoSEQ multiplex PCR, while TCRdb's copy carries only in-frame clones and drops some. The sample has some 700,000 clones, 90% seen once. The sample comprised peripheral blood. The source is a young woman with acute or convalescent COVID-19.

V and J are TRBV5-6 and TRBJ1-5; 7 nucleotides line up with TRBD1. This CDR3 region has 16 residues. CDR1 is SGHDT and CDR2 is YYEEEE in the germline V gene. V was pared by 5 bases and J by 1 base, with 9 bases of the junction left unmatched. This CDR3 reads CASSFNRGSSNQPQHF. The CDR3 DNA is TGTGCCAGCAGTTTTAACAGGGGTTCAAGCAATCAGCCCCAGCATTTT.

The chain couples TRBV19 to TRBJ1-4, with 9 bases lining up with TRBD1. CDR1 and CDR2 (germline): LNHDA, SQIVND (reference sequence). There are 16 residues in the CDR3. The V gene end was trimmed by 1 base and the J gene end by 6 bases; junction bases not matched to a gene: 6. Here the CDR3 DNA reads TGTGCCAGTAGTATAGCCTACGGACAGGGGTATGAAAAACTGTTTTTT. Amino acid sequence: CASSIAYGQGYEKLFF.

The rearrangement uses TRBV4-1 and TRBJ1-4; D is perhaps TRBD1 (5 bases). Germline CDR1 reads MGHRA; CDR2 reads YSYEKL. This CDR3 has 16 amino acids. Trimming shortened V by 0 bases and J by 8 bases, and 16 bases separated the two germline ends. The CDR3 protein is CASSQDATAVGEKLFF. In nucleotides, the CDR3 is TGCGCCAGCAGCCAAGACGCGACAGCAGTAGGAGAAAAACTGTTTTTT.

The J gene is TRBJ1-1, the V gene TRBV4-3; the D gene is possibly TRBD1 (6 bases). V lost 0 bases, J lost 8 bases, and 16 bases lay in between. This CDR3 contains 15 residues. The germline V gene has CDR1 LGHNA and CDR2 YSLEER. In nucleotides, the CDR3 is TGCGCCAGCAGCCAAGATTGGGGGGGCCCTAACGAAGCTTTCTTT. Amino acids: CASSQDWGGPNEAFF.

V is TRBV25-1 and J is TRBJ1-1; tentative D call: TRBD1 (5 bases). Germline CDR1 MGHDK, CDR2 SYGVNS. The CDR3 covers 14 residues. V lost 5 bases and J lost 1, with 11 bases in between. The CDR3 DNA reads TGTGCCAGCAGTCGCTCAGGGTGGAACACTGAAGCTTTCTTT. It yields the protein CASSRSGWNTEAFF.

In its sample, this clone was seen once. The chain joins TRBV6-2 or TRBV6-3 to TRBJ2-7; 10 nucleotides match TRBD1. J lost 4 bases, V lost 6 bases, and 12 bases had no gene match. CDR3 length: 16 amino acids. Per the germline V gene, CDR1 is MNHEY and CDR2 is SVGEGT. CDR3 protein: CASSRRPGQGWYEQYF. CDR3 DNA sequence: TGTGCCAGCAGCCGACGTCCGGGACAGGGGTGGTACGAGCAGTACTTC.

The CDR3 region is CASSPVGVSGANVLTF. The CDR3 nucleotides are TGTGCCAGCAGCCCCGTAGGGGTGTCCGGGGCCAACGTCCTGACTTTC. The chain combines TRBV5-4 with TRBJ2-6; D is perhaps TRBD1 (5 bases). There are 16 residues in the CDR3. Germline CDR1 reads SGHNT; CDR2 reads YYREEE (reference sequence). V lost 4 bases and J lost 4, with 15 bases in between. Full variable domain (outside the CDR3, taken from reference TRBV5-4 and TRBJ2-6): ETGVTQSPTHLIKTRGQQVTLRCSSQSGHNTVSWYQQALGQGPQFIFQYYREEENGRGNFPPRFSGLQFPNYSSELNVNALELDDSALYLCASSPVGVSGANVLTFGAGSRLTVL.

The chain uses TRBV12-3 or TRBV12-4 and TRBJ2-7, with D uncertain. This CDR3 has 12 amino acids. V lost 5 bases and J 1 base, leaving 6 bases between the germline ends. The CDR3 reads CASSTESYEQYF. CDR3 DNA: TGTGCCAGCAGTACGGAGTCCTACGAGCAGTACTTC.

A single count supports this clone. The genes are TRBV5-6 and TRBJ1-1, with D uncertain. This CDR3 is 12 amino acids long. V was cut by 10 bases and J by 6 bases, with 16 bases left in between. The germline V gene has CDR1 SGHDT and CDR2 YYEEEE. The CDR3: CAAARGSAEAFF. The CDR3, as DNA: TGTGCCGCCGCACGGGGTTCGGCTGAAGCTTTCTTT.

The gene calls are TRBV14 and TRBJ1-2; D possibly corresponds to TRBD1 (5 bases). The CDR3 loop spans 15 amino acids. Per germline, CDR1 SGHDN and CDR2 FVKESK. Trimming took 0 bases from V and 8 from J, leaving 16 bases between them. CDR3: CASSQDQRGRGGYTF. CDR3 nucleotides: TGTGCCAGCAGCCAAGATCAGCGGGGACGAGGCGGCTACACCTTC. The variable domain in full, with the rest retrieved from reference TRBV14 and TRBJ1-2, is EAGVTQFPSHSVIEKGQTVTLRCDPISGHDNLYWYRRVMGKEIKFLLHFVKESKQDESGMPNNRFLAERTGGTYSTLKVQPAELEDSGVYFCASSQDQRGRGGYTFGSGTRLTVV.

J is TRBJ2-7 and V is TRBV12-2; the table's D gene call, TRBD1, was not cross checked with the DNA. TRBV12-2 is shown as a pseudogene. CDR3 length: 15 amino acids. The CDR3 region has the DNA TGTGCAAGTCGCTTAGAGGAGGGACAGGCCCTGGAGCAGTACTTC. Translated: CASRLEEGQALEQYF.

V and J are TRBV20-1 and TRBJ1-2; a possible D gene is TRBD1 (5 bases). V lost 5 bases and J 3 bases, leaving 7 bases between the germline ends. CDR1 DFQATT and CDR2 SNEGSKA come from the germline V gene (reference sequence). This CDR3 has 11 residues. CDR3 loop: CSAGGDYGYTF. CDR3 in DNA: TGCAGTGCTGGGGGGGACTATGGCTACACCTTC.

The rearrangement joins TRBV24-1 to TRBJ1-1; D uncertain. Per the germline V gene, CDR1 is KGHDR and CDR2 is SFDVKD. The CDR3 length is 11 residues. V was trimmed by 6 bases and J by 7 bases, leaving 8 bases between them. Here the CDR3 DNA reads TGTGCCACCAGTTACGCCGGTGAAGCTTTCTTT. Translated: CATSYAGEAFF.

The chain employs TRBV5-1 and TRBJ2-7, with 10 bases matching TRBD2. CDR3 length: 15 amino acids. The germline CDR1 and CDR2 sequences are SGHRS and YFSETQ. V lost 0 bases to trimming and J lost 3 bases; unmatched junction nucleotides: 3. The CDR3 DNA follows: TGCGCCAGCAGCTTGGGTAGCGGGGGGCTCTACGAGCAGTACTTC. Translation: CASSLGSGGLYEQYF.

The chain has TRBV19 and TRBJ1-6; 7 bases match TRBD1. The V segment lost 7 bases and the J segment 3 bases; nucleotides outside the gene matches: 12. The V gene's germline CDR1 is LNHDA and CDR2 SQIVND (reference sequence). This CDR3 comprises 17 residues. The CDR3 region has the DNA TGTGCCAGTACCAAGACAGGGTCTGACTTCTATAATTCACCCCTCCACTTT. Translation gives CASTKTGSDFYNSPLHF. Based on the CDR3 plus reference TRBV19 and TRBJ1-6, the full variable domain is DGGITQSPKYLFRKEGQNVTLSCEQNLNHDAMYWYRQDPGQGLRLIYYSQIVNDFQKGDIAEGYSVSREKKESFPLTVTSAQKNPTAFYLCASTKTGSDFYNSPLHFGNGTRLTVT.

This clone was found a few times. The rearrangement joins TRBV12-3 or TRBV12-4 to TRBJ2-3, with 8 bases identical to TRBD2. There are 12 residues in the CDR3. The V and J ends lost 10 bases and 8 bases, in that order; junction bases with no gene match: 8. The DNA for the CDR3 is TGTGCCACTTCCGGGGGGGGCGGTACGCAGTATTTT. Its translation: CATSGGGGTQYF.

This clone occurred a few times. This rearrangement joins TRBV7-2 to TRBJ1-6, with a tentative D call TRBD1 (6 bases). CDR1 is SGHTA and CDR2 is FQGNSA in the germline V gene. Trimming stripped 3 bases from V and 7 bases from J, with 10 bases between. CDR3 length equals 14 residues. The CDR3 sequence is CASSFGQKNSPLHF. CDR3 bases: TGTGCCAGCAGCTTCGGACAGAAAAATTCACCCCTCCACTTT.

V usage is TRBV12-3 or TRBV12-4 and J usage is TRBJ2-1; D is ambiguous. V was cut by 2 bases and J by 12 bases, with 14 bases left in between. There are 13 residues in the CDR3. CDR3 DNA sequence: TGTGCCAGCAGTTTAACGGAAGGATCGGGGCAGTTCTTC. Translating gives CASSLTEGSGQFF.

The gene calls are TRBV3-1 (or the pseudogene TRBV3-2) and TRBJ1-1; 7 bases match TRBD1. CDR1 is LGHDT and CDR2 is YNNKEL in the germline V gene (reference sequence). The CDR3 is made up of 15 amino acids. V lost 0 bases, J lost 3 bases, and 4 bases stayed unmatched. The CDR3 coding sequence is TGTGCCAGCAGCCAAGATGTCAGGGGGGACACTGAAGCTTTCTTT. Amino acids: CASSQDVRGDTEAFF.